A single sample is the source of the 14 T cell receptor beta chains below, sequenced in a study of blood T cell repertoires in COVID-19. Assay: immunoSEQ multiplex PCR; the TCRdb copy retains only in-frame clones and omits some. Of roughly 120,000 clones listed, 75% to 85% are singletons. What was sequenced was peripheral blood. Receptors originate from a human donor in a cohort sampled during active COVID-19.

The chain combines TRBV28 with TRBJ2-7, with 7 bases lining up with TRBD1. The CDR3 consists of 13 residues. Germline values: CDR1 MDHEN, CDR2 SYDVKM. J lost 4 bases, V lost 7 bases, and 7 bases had no gene match. Here the CDR3 reads CASKGAEGYEQYF. In DNA form, the CDR3 reads TGTGCCAGCAAGGGGGCGGAAGGGTACGAGCAGTACTTC.

The chain has TRBV7-2 and TRBJ2-2, with D possibly TRBD2 on 5 matching bases. Looked up from germline, CDR1 is SGHTA and CDR2 is FQGNSA. The V and J ends lost 7 bases and 8 bases respectively, with 11 bases between them. CDR3 length: 12 amino acids. As DNA, the CDR3 is TGTGCCAGCAACCGCCGGGGAGGGGAGCTGTTTTTT. Translation: CASNRRGGELFF.

The chain employs TRBV6-1 and TRBJ2-7; 9 nucleotides line up with TRBD1. This CDR3 has 15 residues. Germline V gives CDR1 MNHNS, CDR2 SASEGT. With 2 bases clipped from V and 2 bases from J, the junction kept 4 bases outside the gene matches. Here the CDR3 DNA reads TGTGCCAGCAGTGAATGGGGACAGGGACCCTACGAGCAGTACTTC. Its translation: CASSEWGQGPYEQYF.

The rearrangement uses TRBV5-1 and TRBJ1-4; a possible D gene is TRBD1 (6 bases). V was pared by 4 bases and J by 5 bases, with 15 bases between. Germline V gene lookup returns CDR1 SGHRS and CDR2 YFSETQ. The CDR3 has 15 amino acids. The chain's CDR3 is CASSQRQDPNEKLFF. The CDR3 nucleotides read TGCGCCAGCAGCCAAAGACAGGACCCCAATGAAAAACTGTTTTTT.

The chain combines TRBV2 with TRBJ1-2; D is ambiguous. The CDR3 is 14 residues long. Germline V CDR1 and CDR2: SNHLY, FYNNEI. V was trimmed by 2 bases and J by 5 bases, leaving 12 bases between them. In DNA form, the CDR3 reads TGTGCCAGCAGTGAAAGTGAGGGAGTGTATGGCTACACCTTC. This encodes CASSESEGVYGYTF.

This clone was counted a few times. This chain connects TRBV7-9 to TRBJ2-2; 7 bases are shared with TRBD2. V lost 0 bases, J lost 3 bases, and 4 bases stayed unmatched. CDR3 length: 16 amino acids. The germline V gene has CDR1 SEHNR and CDR2 FQNEAQ (reference sequence). CDR3 coding DNA: TGTGCCAGCAGCTTAGCCGCGGGGGTCTACACCGGGGAGCTGTTTTTT. It codes for CASSLAAGVYTGELFF.

The chain joins TRBV6-1 to TRBJ2-7, with 11 bases that match TRBD1. Germline V CDR1 and CDR2: MNHNS, SASEGT. CDR3 length: 15 amino acids. The V and J ends lost 3 bases and 5 bases, in that order; junction bases with no gene match: 6. In nucleotides, the CDR3 is TGTGCCAGCAGTGATAGGACAGGGGGCTCGAACGAGCAGTACTTC. This sequence encodes CASSDRTGGSNEQYF.

This sequence joins TRBV18 and TRBJ2-1; 8 nucleotides align to TRBD1. The V and J ends lost 3 bases and 2 bases, in that order; junction bases with no gene match: 6. This CDR3 comprises 16 residues. Germline CDR1 and CDR2: KGHSH and LQKENI. The CDR3: CASSPSGQGAYNEQFF. The CDR3 DNA follows: TGTGCCAGCTCACCTTCCGGACAGGGAGCCTACAATGAGCAGTTCTTC.

The rearrangement joins TRBV19 to TRBJ1-3, with 7 bases fitting TRBD1. V lost 10 bases and J lost 3; bases outside the gene matches: 9. The CDR3 runs to 14 residues. Germline CDR1 reads LNHDA; CDR2 reads SQIVND (reference sequence). This chain's CDR3 is CATTQGGIGNTIYF. Here the CDR3 DNA reads TGTGCCACCACCCAGGGGGGAATTGGAAACACCATATATTTT.

V usage is TRBV29-1 and J usage is TRBJ2-2; D gene uncertain. The CDR3 has 12 amino acids. CDR1 SQVTM and CDR2 ANQGSEA come from the germline V gene. V lost 4 bases to trimming and J lost 4 bases, with 7 bases between them. The CDR3 protein is CSVVGPTGELFF. The CDR3 DNA is TGCAGCGTTGTCGGTCCCACCGGGGAGCTGTTTTTT.

V usage is TRBV10-3 and J usage is TRBJ1-2; no reliable D call. Germline CDR1 reads ENHRY; CDR2 reads SYGVKD. CDR3 length: 13 amino acids. Trimming took off 2 bases at V and 7 bases at J, with 11 bases between the two ends. As DNA, the CDR3 is TGTGCCATCAGTGAGAGGCAGGAAAGTGGCTACACCTTC. Translation gives CAISERQESGYTF.

V is TRBV3-1 (or the pseudogene TRBV3-2) and J is TRBJ2-3; 9 bases map to TRBD2. Looked up from germline, CDR1 is LGHDT and CDR2 is YNNKEL (reference sequence). There are 18 residues in the CDR3. V dropped 0 bases and J dropped 5; count of bases not matched to a gene: 12. The CDR3 DNA reads TGTGCCAGCAGCCAAGAGACTGCGCGGGGGGGCTTCGAAGATACGCAGTATTTT. Translated: CASSQETARGGFEDTQYF.

The V call is TRBV10-2, the J call TRBJ1-5; TRBD1 is a possible D gene (5 bases). The CDR3 is 16 residues long. Per the germline V gene, CDR1 is WSHSY and CDR2 is SAAADI. The V end lost 2 bases, the J end lost 0 bases, and 11 bases lay between the germline ends. CDR3 bases: TGCGCCAGCAGTGAGGACAGTTCTTATAGCAATCAGCCCCAGCATTTT. The encoded protein is CASSEDSSYSNQPQHF.

The chain carries TRBV9 and TRBJ2-6; no clear D gene. V lost 0 bases and J 0 bases, leaving 4 bases between the germline ends. This CDR3 is 15 amino acids long. Looked up from germline, CDR1 is SGDLS and CDR2 is YYNGEE. The CDR3 protein is CASSVVASGANVLTF. CDR3 bases: TGTGCCAGCAGCGTAGTGGCCTCTGGGGCCAACGTCCTGACTTTC.